Each of the 9 T cell receptor beta chains below was sequenced from the same sample in a study of shared clonotypes between healthy human individuals. Data came from immunoSEQ multiplex PCR; TCRdb stores just in-frame clones and leaves some out. The sample contains some 1,400,000 clones, roughly 97% of which appear only once. Sequencing input: naive CD4+ T cells sorted from blood. Stated subset: CD45RA+ positively selected. These receptors were obtained from a man aged 25 to 45 in good health.

This chain links TRBV15 with TRBJ2-2; TRBD1 matches at 9 bases. After removal of 1 base from V and 7 bases from J, the junction contained 1 base not matched to a gene. Germline V gives CDR1 LNHNV, CDR2 YYDKDF (reference sequence). CDR3 length: 14 amino acids. The CDR3 coding sequence is TGTGCCACCAGCAGAGGACAGGGGGTCGGGGAGCTGTTTTTT. Amino acid sequence: CATSRGQGVGELFF.

This clone showed up just once. The chain links TRBV10-3 to TRBJ2-1; the match to TRBD1 covers 12 bases. J lost 6 bases, V lost 6 bases, and 6 bases had no gene match. The CDR3 consists of 15 residues. CDR1 and CDR2 from the germline V gene are ENHRY and SYGVKD. DNA for the CDR3: TGTGCCATCAGCCGGGACAGGGGGCTGGGCAATGAGCAGTTCTTC. This gives the protein CAISRDRGLGNEQFF.

Regarding this clone: This sample also contains other DNA sequences that code for the same CDR3. J is TRBJ2-2 and V is TRBV6-5; D is unresolved. The V gene lost 2 bases and the J gene lost 6 bases, with 10 bases spanning the gap. The CDR3 covers 14 residues. Per the germline V gene, CDR1 is MNHEY and CDR2 is SVGAGI. Here the CDR3 reads CASSYSHLAGELFF. The DNA of the CDR3 is TGTGCCAGCAGTTACAGTCATCTAGCCGGGGAGCTGTTTTTT.

J is TRBJ1-2 and V is TRBV5-5; 9 bases fit TRBD1. CDR3 length: 16 residues. V lost 5 bases to trimming and J lost 4 bases; unmatched junction nucleotides: 12. CDR1 SGHKS and CDR2 YYEKEE come from the germline V gene (reference sequence). The CDR3: CASSSITGGYSYGYTF. The CDR3 DNA reads TGTGCCAGCAGTTCGATTACAGGGGGCTATAGCTATGGCTACACCTTC.

The chain employs TRBV19 and TRBJ1-1, with TRBD1 matching 7 bases. Germline-derived CDR1 and CDR2 are LNHDA and SQIVND (reference sequence). The CDR3 length is 14 residues. V trimming: 3 bases; J trimming: 4 bases; junction bases outside the gene matches: 5. This chain's CDR3 is CASSIKQGITEAFF. The CDR3 DNA sequence: TGTGCCAGTAGTATTAAACAGGGGATCACTGAAGCTTTCTTT. The complete variable domain, with remaining parts taken from reference TRBV19 and TRBJ1-1, reads DGGITQSPKYLFRKEGQNVTLSCEQNLNHDAMYWYRQDPGQGLRLIYYSQIVNDFQKGDIAEGYSVSREKKESFPLTVTSAQKNPTAFYLCASSIKQGITEAFFGQGTRLTVV.

The chain couples TRBV28 to TRBJ1-4; D perhaps matches TRBD1 (5 bases). The V and J ends lost 2 bases and 10 bases respectively, with 17 bases between them. The CDR3 runs 15 residues. Germline CDR1 MDHEN, CDR2 SYDVKM. The CDR3 reads CASSLRATALGKLFF. The CDR3 nucleotides read TGTGCCAGCAGTTTACGGGCGACAGCGCTAGGAAAACTGTTTTTT.

The genes are TRBV6-1 and TRBJ2-3, with D perhaps assigned TRBD1 or TRBD2 (5 bases each). Germline CDR1 is MNHNS and CDR2 is SASEGT. Trimming took off 1 base at V and 6 bases at J, with 14 bases between the two ends. The CDR3 is 15 residues long. The CDR3 reads CASSEEGYGADTQYF. CDR3 nucleotides: TGTGCCAGCAGTGAAGAAGGGTACGGGGCCGATACGCAGTATTTT.

This sequence joins TRBV9 and TRBJ2-6, with D perhaps matching TRBD1 or TRBD2 (5 bases each). This CDR3 comprises 20 residues. CDR1 SGDLS and CDR2 YYNGEE come from the germline V gene. The V end lost 4 bases, the J end lost 0 bases, and 23 bases lay between the germline ends. CDR3 residues: CASSSGVTRGWGSGANVLTF. The CDR3 region has the DNA TGTGCCAGCAGCTCCGGAGTGACGAGGGGCTGGGGCTCTGGGGCCAACGTCCTGACTTTC.

This clone was seen a single time. The J gene is TRBJ2-7, the V gene TRBV6-1; 7 positions match TRBD2. This CDR3 has 16 amino acids. The germline V gene encodes CDR1 MNHNS and CDR2 SASEGT. Trimming at V came to 4 bases and at J to 0 bases, leaving 9 bases not matched to a gene. For the CDR3, the DNA is TGTGCCAGCAGTGCCCCCCGGCGCGGGAGCTCCTACGAGCAGTACTTC. Protein product: CASSAPRRGSSYEQYF.